Below are 5 T cell receptor beta chains sequenced from a single sample in a study of identical twins. From the 5' RACE reads, TCRdb called clonotypes with MiXCR, one entry per CDR3 protein. The sample has a few hundred thousand distinct CDR3 sequences, around a tenth seen once. Another study also made use of these data, one on yellow fever vaccine responses in identical twins.

Specimen: PBMCs. Source of these receptors: a woman between 18 and 29 years old in good health.

This clonotype was picked up many times. V is TRBV29-1 and J is TRBJ2-1; 10 bases are a match to TRBD1. Germline V CDR1 and CDR2: SQVTM, ANQGSEA. The CDR3 consists of 15 residues. V was pared by 1 base and J by 8 bases, with 8 bases of the junction left unmatched. CDR3 loop: CSVEVGTGEVYEQFF. Written as DNA, the CDR3 is TGCAGCGTTGAAGTGGGGACAGGGGAAGTGTATGAGCAGTTCTTC.

This clonotype has a count of ten or more. The chain carries TRBV7-9 and TRBJ2-7; maybe TRBD2 (6 bases). Trimming removed 6 bases at V and 2 bases at J, with 11 bases between. Germline V gene data show CDR1 as SEHNR and CDR2 as FQNEAQ (reference sequence). The CDR3 contains 13 residues. The DNA of the CDR3 is TGTGCCAGCAGTCCGGGAGCTACCTACGAGCAGTACTTC. Its translation is CASSPGATYEQYF.

This clonotype has at least ten counts. The CDR3 sequence is CASSGPGQGSINTGELFF. The CDR3 bases are TGCGCCAGCAGCGGACCGGGACAGGGGTCCATAAACACCGGGGAGCTGTTTTTT. V is TRBV5-1 and J is TRBJ2-2; 10 nucleotides align to TRBD1. The V segment lost 4 bases and the J segment 2 bases; nucleotides outside the gene matches: 11. Germline V gene sequence: CDR1 SGHRS, CDR2 YFSETQ. This CDR3 has 18 residues.

The chain employs TRBV7-8 and TRBJ2-7, with 13 bases identical to TRBD2. The junction had 7 bases not matched to a gene; V was cut back by 5 bases and J by 3 bases. CDR1 SGHVS and CDR2 FQNEAQ come from the germline V gene. The CDR3 is 16 amino acids. CDR3 sequence: CASSTRGLAGNYEQYF. CDR3 DNA: TGTGCCAGCAGCACCCGGGGACTAGCGGGGAACTACGAGCAGTACTTC.

V gene TRBV15 combines with J gene TRBJ1-1, with D unclear. The CDR3 consists of 11 residues. Trimming removed 9 bases at V and 4 bases at J, with 9 bases between. Germline V gene data show CDR1 as LNHNV and CDR2 as YYDKDF (reference sequence). CDR3 residues: CATLEGTEAFF. DNA for the CDR3: TGTGCCACATTGGAGGGCACTGAAGCTTTCTTT.